These 29 T cell receptor beta chains originate from one sample sequenced in a study of cytomegalovirus exposure and HLA in healthy donors. Assay: immunoSEQ multiplex PCR; the TCRdb copy retains only in-frame clones and omits some. The sample lists some 350,000 clones; about nine tenths were seen once. The sequenced material came from PBMCs. The receptor set was obtained from a young woman in good health and CMV-seropositive.

This clone was picked up one time. The rearrangement joins TRBV5-4 to TRBJ2-5; a weak D match, TRBD2 (5 bases). Per the germline V gene, CDR1 is SGHNT and CDR2 is YYREEE (reference sequence). The ends were cut back, 1 base at V and 1 base at J, with 8 bases in the middle. The CDR3 runs to 14 residues. CDR3 bases: TGTGCCAGCAGCTTGTGGAGCGGCCAAGAGACCCAGTACTTC. Its translation: CASSLWSGQETQYF.

The J gene is TRBJ1-4, the V gene TRBV28; D unclear. Germline V CDR1 and CDR2: MDHEN, SYDVKM. Trimming shortened V by 5 bases and J by 4 bases, and 14 bases separated the two germline ends. The CDR3 loop spans 15 amino acids. The CDR3 is CASSPGLTLNEKLFF. The CDR3 DNA is TGTGCCAGCAGTCCAGGACTGACGCTTAATGAAAAACTGTTTTTT.

This clone was detected once. This chain joins TRBV6-1 and TRBJ1-5, with D perhaps TRBD1 (5 bases). The V end lost 5 bases, the J end lost 3 bases, and 14 bases lay between the germline ends. CDR3 size: 15 residues. The V gene's germline CDR1 is MNHNS and CDR2 SASEGT. CDR3 residues: CASSSSDRPNQPQHF. In DNA, the CDR3 is TGTGCCAGCAGTTCTTCTGACAGACCCAATCAGCCCCAGCATTTT.

The V gene is TRBV6-5, the J gene TRBJ2-2; a possible D gene is TRBD2 (5 bases). V lost 7 bases and J 1 base, leaving 13 bases between the germline ends. The CDR3 has 15 amino acids. Germline V gene sequence: CDR1 MNHEY, CDR2 SVGAGI. CDR3 sequence (DNA): TGTGCCAGCAACAAAGAGGGAGTGAACACCGGGGAGCTGTTTTTT. It translates to CASNKEGVNTGELFF.

The chain carries TRBV30 and TRBJ1-1, with TRBD1 as a possible D gene (6 bases). The CDR3 is 15 amino acids. Germline V gene data show CDR1 as GTSNPN and CDR2 as SVGIG (reference sequence). V shed 3 bases and J shed 1 base, with 15 bases lying between them. The chain's CDR3 is CAWRGPGQRNTEAFF. CDR3 sequence (DNA): TGTGCCTGGAGAGGCCCGGGACAACGGAACACTGAAGCTTTCTTT.

The chain couples TRBV7-2 to TRBJ2-7; the D is unclear. The V gene lost 1 base and the J gene lost 2 bases, with 6 bases spanning the gap. The CDR3 is 13 residues long. CDR1 SGHTA and CDR2 FQGNSA come from the germline V gene. CDR3 coding DNA: TGTGCCAGCAGCTTAGTGGATGCCTACGAGCAGTACTTC. Translating it yields CASSLVDAYEQYF.

The chain carries TRBV6-5 and TRBJ2-1; D may be TRBD2 (6 bases). V was cut by 2 bases and J by 0 bases, with 8 bases left in between. The CDR3 consists of 15 residues. CDR1 is MNHEY, CDR2 SVGAGI, per germline. CDR3 sequence reads: CASSYGGLSYNEQFF. As DNA, the CDR3 is TGTGCCAGCAGTTACGGGGGACTCTCCTACAATGAGCAGTTCTTC.

V is TRBV2 and J is TRBJ1-2, with TRBD1 as a possible D gene (6 bases). V lost 3 bases to trimming and J lost 10 bases, with 18 bases between them. Per germline, CDR1 SNHLY and CDR2 FYNNEI. The CDR3 extends over 14 amino acids. The CDR3: CASSEIRAGEDYTF. CDR3 in DNA: TGTGCCAGCAGTGAGATTCGGGCAGGGGAAGACTACACCTTC.

The chain employs TRBV30 and TRBJ1-2, with 9 bases identical to TRBD1. The ends lost 2 bases at V and 13 bases at J; junction bases unmatched: 14. From germline, CDR1 is GTSNPN and CDR2 SVGIG (reference sequence). The CDR3 is 14 amino acids. CDR3 DNA sequence: TGTGCCTGGAGTCAACAGGGGGCGAGGCTCTGGTCCACCTTC. It is translated as CAWSQQGARLWSTF.

The V gene is TRBV27, the J gene TRBJ1-5; D remains ambiguous. CDR1 and CDR2 from the germline V gene are MNHEY and SMNVEV (reference sequence). V was cut by 5 bases and J by 0 bases, with 8 bases left in between. This CDR3 has 14 amino acids. Written as DNA, the CDR3 is TGTGCCAGCAGTCCAGTGAGTAGCAATCAGCCCCAGCATTTT. It translates to CASSPVSSNQPQHF.

The chain couples TRBV6-5 to TRBJ2-1; TRBD2 aligns across 7 bases. The CDR3 is made up of 15 amino acids. Per the germline V gene, CDR1 is MNHEY and CDR2 is SVGAGI. V lost 3 bases to trimming and J lost 8 bases; unmatched junction nucleotides: 10. CDR3 protein: CASSYSLGGGYEQFF. CDR3 coding DNA: TGTGCCAGCAGTTATTCTTTGGGGGGGGGATATGAGCAGTTCTTC.

The chain recombines TRBV28 with TRBJ1-2; 10 bases fit TRBD1. There are 16 residues in the CDR3. Losses at the gene ends were 6 bases for V and 4 bases for J; bases not matched to a gene: 11. Germline V gene lookup returns CDR1 MDHEN and CDR2 SYDVKM. The CDR3 loop is CASSRTPGQGSYGYTF. The CDR3 DNA follows: TGTGCCAGCAGCCGGACCCCGGGACAGGGGAGCTATGGCTACACCTTC.

This chain's CDR3 is CASSLLAGGSSYEQYF. CDR3 nucleotides: TGTGCCAGCAGTTTATTGGCGGGGGGGAGCTCCTACGAGCAGTACTTC. The chain uses TRBV27 and TRBJ2-7, with 9 positions matching TRBD2. The ends lost 1 base at V and 0 bases at J; junction bases unmatched: 4. The CDR3 is made up of 16 amino acids. The V gene's germline CDR1 is MNHEY and CDR2 SMNVEV (reference sequence).

The chain uses TRBV5-4 and TRBJ1-2; D gene unclear. With 0 bases removed from V and 0 bases from J, the gap between germline ends came to 12 bases. The CDR3 extends over 16 amino acids. The germline V gene encodes CDR1 SGHNT and CDR2 YYREEE (reference sequence). As DNA, the CDR3 is TGTGCCAGCAGCTTGGGTGGCAGATCTTCTAACTATGGCTACACCTTC. It yields the protein CASSLGGRSSNYGYTF. The entire variable domain, with the rest obtained from reference TRBV5-4 and TRBJ1-2, is as follows: ETGVTQSPTHLIKTRGQQVTLRCSSQSGHNTVSWYQQALGQGPQFIFQYYREEENGRGNFPPRFSGLQFPNYSSELNVNALELDDSALYLCASSLGGRSSNYGYTFGSGTRLTVV.

The chain carries TRBV6-6 and TRBJ2-5; the match to TRBD1 covers 7 bases. CDR3 length: 14 amino acids. V lost 5 bases, J lost 2 bases, and 5 bases stayed unmatched. Per the germline V gene, CDR1 is MNHNY and CDR2 is SVGAGI (reference sequence). The CDR3: CASSHGTVQETQYF. As DNA, the CDR3 is TGTGCCAGCAGTCACGGGACAGTTCAAGAGACCCAGTACTTC.

The chain combines TRBV4-1 with TRBJ1-1; TRBD1 matches at 9 bases. The CDR3 covers 14 residues. Germline V CDR1 and CDR2: MGHRA, YSYEKL. V shed 4 bases, J shed 6 bases, and the junction held 6 bases outside the gene matches. The CDR3 is CASSPGQGSPEAFF. The CDR3 region has the DNA TGCGCCAGCAGCCCGGGACAGGGCTCTCCTGAAGCTTTCTTT.

The rearrangement links TRBV7-3 to TRBJ2-1; D is undetermined. Trimming took off 8 bases at V and 1 base at J, with 6 bases between the two ends. The CDR3 length is 12 residues. Per the germline V gene, CDR1 is SGHTA and CDR2 is FQGTGA. The CDR3 nucleotides are TGTGCCAGCGGGGATTCCTACAATGAGCAGTTCTTC. Amino acid sequence: CASGDSYNEQFF.

This chain joins TRBV7-2 and TRBJ2-5; no definite D call. The germline gives CDR1 SGHTA, CDR2 FQGNSA. The CDR3 extends over 14 amino acids. V was shortened by 1 base and J by 3 bases, with 9 bases between the two germline ends. CDR3 sequence reads: CASSLGPREETQYF. The CDR3 nucleotides are TGTGCCAGCAGCTTAGGTCCTAGAGAAGAGACCCAGTACTTC.

About this clone: In the same sample, other DNA sequences code for this CDR3. V is TRBV28 and J is TRBJ2-7; D unclear. The CDR3 covers 12 residues. Germline CDR1 is MDHEN and CDR2 is SYDVKM. Trimming shortened V by 3 bases and J by 2 bases, and 5 bases separated the two germline ends. CDR3 residues: CASSFLAYEQYF. The CDR3 coding sequence is TGTGCCAGCAGTTTCCTAGCCTACGAGCAGTACTTC. Full variable domain (outside the CDR3, taken from reference TRBV28 and TRBJ2-7): DVKVTQSSRYLVKRTGEKVFLECVQDMDHENMFWYRQDPGLGLRLIYFSYDVKMKEKGDIPEGYSVSREKKERFSLILESASTNQTSMYLCASSFLAYEQYFGPGTRLTVT.

The chain has TRBV27 and TRBJ2-3; 8 positions match TRBD2. J lost 2 bases, V lost 4 bases, and 20 bases had no gene match. The CDR3 runs to 20 residues. Germline CDR1 MNHEY, CDR2 SMNVEV (reference sequence). CDR3 sequence (DNA): TGTGCCAGCAGTTCCTTAAATAGGGGACGGAGCGGGAGACCCACAGATACGCAGTATTTT. It yields the protein CASSSLNRGRSGRPTDTQYF.

V and J are TRBV9 and TRBJ2-7; possibly TRBD2 for D (6 bases). The V gene lost 0 bases and the J gene lost 3 bases, with 7 bases spanning the gap. This CDR3 is built from 13 residues. The germline CDR1 and CDR2 sequences are SGDLS and YYNGEE. CDR3 coding DNA: TGTGCCAGCAGCGTAGGGGGGGACTACGAGCAGTACTTC. Protein sequence: CASSVGGDYEQYF.

This chain joins TRBV11-2 and TRBJ1-3; D is perhaps TRBD1 (6 bases). Per the germline V gene, CDR1 is SGHAT and CDR2 is FQNNGV. CDR3 length: 13 residues. Trimming removed 2 bases at V and 6 bases at J, with 8 bases between. This CDR3 reads CASSLLGANTIYF. The CDR3 DNA reads as TGTGCCAGCAGCTTATTGGGGGCAAACACCATATATTTT.

The V gene is TRBV2, the J gene TRBJ1-5, with D perhaps matching TRBD1 (6 bases). The germline V gene has CDR1 SNHLY and CDR2 FYNNEI. This CDR3 has 13 amino acids. The ends were cut back, 7 bases at V and 6 bases at J, with 13 bases in the middle. The CDR3 here is CASKGESLQPQHF. The CDR3 DNA follows: TGTGCCAGCAAGGGGGAATCGCTTCAGCCCCAGCATTTT. Full variable domain (remainder filled in from reference TRBV2 and TRBJ1-5): EPEVTQTPSHQVTQMGQEVILRCVPISNHLYFYWYRQILGQKVEFLVSFYNNEISEKSEIFDDQFSVERPDGSNFTLKIRSTKLEDSAMYFCASKGESLQPQHFGDGTRLSIL.

The gene calls are TRBV29-1 and TRBJ2-1; the D gene is possibly TRBD1 (6 bases). The CDR3 spans 13 residues. V shed 4 bases and J shed 7 bases, with 14 bases lying between them. CDR1 and CDR2 (germline): SQVTM, ANQGSEA. This CDR3 is CSVGWGTGNEQFF. CDR3 DNA: TGCAGCGTTGGATGGGGTACAGGGAATGAGCAGTTCTTC.

The CDR3 DNA sequence: TGTGCCAGCAGCTTAAAGGCAGGGAACACCGGGGAGCTGTTTTTT. The encoded protein is CASSLKAGNTGELFF. V usage is TRBV7-3 and J usage is TRBJ2-2; D call uncertain. Between the trimmed V and J ends, which lost 1 base and 1 base, there was a span of 7 bases. The CDR3 is 15 residues long. Per germline, CDR1 SGHTA and CDR2 FQGTGA.

The genes are TRBV27 and TRBJ1-5; the match to TRBD1 covers 8 bases. The CDR3 is 14 amino acids. Germline CDR1 MNHEY, CDR2 SMNVEV (reference sequence). V gave up 6 bases and J gave up 2 bases; unmatched junction bases: 3. The CDR3 sequence: CASRLQGGNQPQHF. CDR3 DNA sequence: TGTGCCAGCAGGCTACAGGGGGGCAATCAGCCCCAGCATTTT.

The table lists this clone with a count of one. The CDR3 reads CASSFGLAPPDTQYF. The CDR3 DNA reads as TGTGCCAGCAGTTTCGGTTTAGCCCCGCCAGATACGCAGTATTTT. V gene TRBV27 combines with J gene TRBJ2-3, with D uncertain. With 3 bases removed from V and 4 bases from J, the gap between germline ends came to 14 bases. Looked up from germline, CDR1 is MNHEY and CDR2 is SMNVEV (reference sequence). The CDR3 has 15 residues.

V and J are TRBV11-2 and TRBJ1-1; weak D call: TRBD1 (6 bases). The CDR3 covers 13 residues. From germline, CDR1 is SGHAT and CDR2 FQNNGV. Between the trimmed V and J ends, which lost 4 bases and 5 bases, there was a span of 11 bases. CDR3 sequence reads: CASSSTGATEAFF. CDR3 in DNA: TGTGCCAGCAGCTCGACGGGGGCGACTGAAGCTTTCTTT.

The chain employs TRBV6-6 and TRBJ2-7; D could derive from TRBD1 or TRBD2 (5 bases each). Germline V lookup: CDR1 MNHNY, CDR2 SVGAGI (reference sequence). The CDR3 spans 15 residues. Trimming shortened V by 0 bases and J by 1 base, and 10 bases separated the two germline ends. DNA for the CDR3: TGTGCCAGCAGTTACTCGAGGGGATTGTCCTACGAGCAGTACTTC. It translates to CASSYSRGLSYEQYF.